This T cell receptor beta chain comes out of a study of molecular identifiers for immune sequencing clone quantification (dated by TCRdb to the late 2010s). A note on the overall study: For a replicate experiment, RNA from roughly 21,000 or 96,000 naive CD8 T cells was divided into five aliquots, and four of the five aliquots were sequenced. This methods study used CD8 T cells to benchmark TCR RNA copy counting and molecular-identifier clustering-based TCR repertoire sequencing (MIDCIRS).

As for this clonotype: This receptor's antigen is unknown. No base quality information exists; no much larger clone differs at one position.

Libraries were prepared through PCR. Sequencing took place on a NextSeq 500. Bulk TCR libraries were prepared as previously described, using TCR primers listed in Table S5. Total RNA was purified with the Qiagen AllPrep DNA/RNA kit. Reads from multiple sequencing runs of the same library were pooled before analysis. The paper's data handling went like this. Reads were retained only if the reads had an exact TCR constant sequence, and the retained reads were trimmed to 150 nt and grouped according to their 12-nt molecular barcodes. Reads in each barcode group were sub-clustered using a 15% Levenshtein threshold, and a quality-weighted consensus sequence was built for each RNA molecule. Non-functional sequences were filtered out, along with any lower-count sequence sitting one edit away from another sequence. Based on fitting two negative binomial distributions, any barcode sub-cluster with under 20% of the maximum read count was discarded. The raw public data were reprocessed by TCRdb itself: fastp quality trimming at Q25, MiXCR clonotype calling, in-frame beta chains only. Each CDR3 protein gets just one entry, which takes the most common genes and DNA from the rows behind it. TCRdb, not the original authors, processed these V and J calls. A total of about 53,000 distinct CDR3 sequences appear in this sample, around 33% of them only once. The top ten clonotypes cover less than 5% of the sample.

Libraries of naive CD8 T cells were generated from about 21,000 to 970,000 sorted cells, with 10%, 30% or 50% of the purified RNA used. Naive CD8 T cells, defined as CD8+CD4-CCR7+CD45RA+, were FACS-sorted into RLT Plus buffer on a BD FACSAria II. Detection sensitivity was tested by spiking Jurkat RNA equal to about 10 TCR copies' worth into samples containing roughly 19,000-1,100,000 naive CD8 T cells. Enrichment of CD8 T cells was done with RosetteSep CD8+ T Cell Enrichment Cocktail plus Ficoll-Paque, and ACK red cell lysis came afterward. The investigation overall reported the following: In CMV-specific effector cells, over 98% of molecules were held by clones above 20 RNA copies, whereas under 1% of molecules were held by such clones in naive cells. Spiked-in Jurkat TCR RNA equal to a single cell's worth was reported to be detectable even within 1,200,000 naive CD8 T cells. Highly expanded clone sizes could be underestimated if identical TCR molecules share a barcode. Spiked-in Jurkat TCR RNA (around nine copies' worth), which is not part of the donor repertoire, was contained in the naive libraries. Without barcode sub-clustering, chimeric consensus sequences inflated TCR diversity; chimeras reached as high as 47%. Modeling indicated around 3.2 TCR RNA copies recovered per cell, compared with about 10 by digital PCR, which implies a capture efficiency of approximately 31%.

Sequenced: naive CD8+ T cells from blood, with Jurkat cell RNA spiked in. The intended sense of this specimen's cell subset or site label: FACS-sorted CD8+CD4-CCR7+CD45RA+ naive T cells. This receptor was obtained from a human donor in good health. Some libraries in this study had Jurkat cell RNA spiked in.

DNA sequence: TGTGCCAGCAGCTTAGTGTTCGGGAGCACCGGGGAGCTGTTTTTT. The resulting protein is CASSLVFGSTGELFF. Here the chain combines TRBV11-2 and TRBJ2-2, with a weak D call of TRBD2 (6 bases match). The CDR3, from cysteine to phenylalanine, totals 15 residues. The read is trimmed to its CDR3 DNA, 45 bases read in frame from base 1. V loses 1 base, J loses 4 bases, and the germline ends lie 10 bases apart. Sequences SGHAT (CDR1) and FQNNGV (CDR2) are obtained from the germline V gene.